Shown below are 14 T cell receptor beta chains from a single sample sequenced in a study of shared clonotypes between healthy human individuals. The assay was immunoSEQ multiplex PCR, and TCRdb's table has in-frame clones only and misses some. This repertoire shows about 180,000 clones, about 93% found once; its top ten account for around 0.072%. The source material was naive CD4+ T cells sorted from blood. Subset: CD45RA+ positively selected. The receptor set was obtained from a woman between 25 and 40 years old in good health.

The chain has TRBV27 and TRBJ2-6, with D uncertain. V lost 4 bases, J lost 0 bases, and 7 bases lay in between. Germline CDR1 MNHEY, CDR2 SMNVEV (reference sequence). CDR3 length equals 15 residues. The CDR3 region has the DNA TGTGCCAGCAGTTCACAATTCTCTGGGGCCAACGTCCTGACTTTC. Translated: CASSSQFSGANVLTF.

The V call is TRBV28, the J call TRBJ2-1; 9 nucleotides match TRBD1. This CDR3 is built from 14 residues. From germline, CDR1 is MDHEN and CDR2 SYDVKM. The J segment lost 4 bases and the V segment lost 6 bases, leaving 4 bases of the junction unmatched. CDR3 residues: CASRGQGPYNEQFF. CDR3 DNA: TGTGCCAGCAGGGGACAGGGCCCATACAATGAGCAGTTCTTC.

The table lists this clone with a count of one. The rearrangement links TRBV7-9 to TRBJ2-1; D not certain. The CDR3 has 14 amino acids. The germline V gene has CDR1 SEHNR and CDR2 FQNEAQ (reference sequence). With 6 bases removed from V and 8 bases from J, the gap between germline ends came to 17 bases. The CDR3 DNA is TGTGCCAGCAGTTTCGGAATTATCCGGCATGAGCAGTTCTTC. Protein: CASSFGIIRHEQFF.

The chain joins TRBV25-1 to TRBJ2-7, with 8 bases that match TRBD1. V lost 4 bases and J lost 6; bases outside the gene matches: 8. There are 14 residues in the CDR3. Germline CDR1 and CDR2: MGHDK and SYGVNS. CDR3 protein: CASSGRTGPGEQYF. The CDR3 coding sequence is TGTGCCAGCAGTGGTCGGACAGGGCCTGGCGAGCAGTACTTC.

The chain uses TRBV27 and TRBJ2-6; 7 bases align to TRBD1. The CDR3 consists of 17 residues. Germline CDR1 and CDR2: MNHEY and SMNVEV (reference sequence). J lost 0 bases, V lost 3 bases, and 5 bases had no gene match. The CDR3 protein is CASSFWDSYSGANVLTF. CDR3 in DNA: TGTGCCAGCAGTTTTTGGGACAGTTACTCTGGGGCCAACGTCCTGACTTTC.

The chain combines TRBV5-1 with TRBJ1-5; TRBD1 might be the D (6 bases). The CDR3 covers 14 residues. CDR1 SGHRS and CDR2 YFSETQ come from the germline V gene. V lost 5 bases and J 0 bases, leaving 9 bases between the germline ends. CDR3 bases: TGCGCCAGCAGTTCAGGGGATAGCAATCAGCCCCAGCATTTT. Translating gives CASSSGDSNQPQHF.

The sample holds one count of this clone. The chain recombines TRBV5-1 with TRBJ1-2; D not resolved. Between the trimmed V and J ends, which lost 5 bases and 2 bases, there was a span of 10 bases. From germline, CDR1 is SGHRS and CDR2 YFSETQ. The CDR3 is made up of 13 amino acids. CDR3 nucleotide sequence: TGCGCCAGCAGGCAAAGCGGGAACTATGGCTACACCTTC. Encoded protein: CASRQSGNYGYTF.

The chain links TRBV27 to TRBJ2-7; possibly TRBD2 for D (5 bases). The germline V and J ends were trimmed by 0 bases and 6 bases, with 18 bases remaining between them. The germline gives CDR1 MNHEY, CDR2 SMNVEV (reference sequence). The CDR3 length is 16 residues. CDR3 sequence: CASSLSERRPPSEQYF. The CDR3 nucleotides are TGTGCCAGCAGTTTATCGGAGCGGCGCCCACCCTCCGAGCAGTACTTC.

The chain joins TRBV18 to TRBJ2-5; D gene uncertain. CDR1 is KGHSH, CDR2 LQKENI, per germline. The CDR3 totals 14 residues. Trimming shortened V by 0 bases and J by 5 bases, and 10 bases separated the two germline ends. CDR3 sequence (DNA): TGTGCCAGCTCACCACCCACCCCGGGCGAGACCCAGTACTTC. Translating it yields CASSPPTPGETQYF. Full variable domain (rest looked up from reference TRBV18 and TRBJ2-5): NAGVMQNPRHLVRRRGQEARLRCSPMKGHSHVYWYRQLPEEGLKFMVYLQKENIIDESGMPKERFSAEFPKEGPSILRIQQVVRGDSAAYFCASSPPTPGETQYFGPGTRLLVL.

The chain is built from TRBV7-7 and TRBJ2-1; D possibly corresponds to TRBD1 (5 bases). Between the trimmed V and J ends, which lost 1 base and 6 bases, there was a span of 10 bases. Germline CDR1 is SSHAT and CDR2 is FNYEAQ (reference sequence). This CDR3 has 14 residues. The CDR3 DNA sequence: TGTGCCAGCAGCTTAGACGACAGACTCAATGAGCAGTTCTTC. Translating it yields CASSLDDRLNEQFF.

The chain combines TRBV28 with TRBJ2-7; 8 positions match TRBD1. The V and J ends lost 2 bases and 9 bases, in that order; junction bases with no gene match: 9. The CDR3 is 14 residues long. The germline gives CDR1 MDHEN, CDR2 SYDVKM. CDR3 DNA sequence: TGTGCCAGCAGTTTAAGGGACAGGCACATCGGGCAGTACTTC. Protein sequence: CASSLRDRHIGQYF.

The chain couples TRBV28 to TRBJ1-3; possible D gene TRBD1, 5 bases. Germline CDR1 MDHEN, CDR2 SYDVKM. The CDR3 runs to 16 residues. The V end was cut by 4 bases, the J end by 0 bases, with 13 bases between. The DNA for the CDR3 is TGTGCCAGCAGTTCCCCCGCTGGGGGCTCTGGAAACACCATATATTTT. Its translation: CASSSPAGGSGNTIYF.

The V gene is TRBV19, the J gene TRBJ2-5; 8 nucleotides agree with TRBD1. CDR1 and CDR2 from the germline V gene are LNHDA and SQIVND (reference sequence). The CDR3 loop spans 14 amino acids. J was trimmed by 4 bases and V by 4 bases; bases with no gene match: 5. Written as DNA, the CDR3 is TGTGCCAGTAGTAGAGACAGGGGAAGAGAGACCCAGTACTTC. It is translated as CASSRDRGRETQYF.

The chain combines TRBV27 with TRBJ2-7; D gene unclear. V was trimmed by 5 bases and J by 3 bases, leaving 11 bases between them. This CDR3 has 13 residues. CDR1 and CDR2 (germline): MNHEY, SMNVEV (reference sequence). CDR3: CASSTKPGYEQYF. CDR3 sequence (DNA): TGTGCCAGCAGTACGAAACCGGGCTACGAGCAGTACTTC.